This note documents a single T cell receptor beta chain sequence. Its antigen is unidentified. The data were taken from a study of T cells in Graves' hyperthyroidism and ophthalmopathy. Overall study: Peripheral blood samples were taken at initial diagnosis, prior to any treatment. Study results and caveats: Ophthalmopathy, which appeared later, was predicted by the model a median 6.5 months before onset.

Germline CDR1 reads MNHNS; CDR2 reads SASEGT. Between the trimmed V and J ends, which lost 1 base and 6 bases, there was a span of 13 bases. This CDR3 has 15 residues. Any patient presenting with uncontrolled infection, other autoimmune disease, pregnancy or lactation was left out. Cells are PBMCs isolated from about 10 ml of fresh blood. RNA transcripts provided the source from which TCR beta CDR3 regions were amplified. Initially, a first-round RT-PCR of the TCR CDR3 employed the HTBI primer set. TCRdb processed the multiplex PCR reads anew with MiXCR; each CDR3 protein has one entry. The data hold roughly 330,000 distinct CDR3 sequences, with approximately 15% observed a single time.

The receptor was isolated from a man aged 30 to 45 with Graves' hyperthyroidism. V is TRBV6-1 and J is TRBJ1-5; D gene uncertain. Input material: blood. CDR3 sequence (DNA): TGTGCCAGCAGTGAAGGCGAGGGAGGCAGTCAGCCCCAGCATTTT. This sequence encodes CASSEGEGGSQPQHF.